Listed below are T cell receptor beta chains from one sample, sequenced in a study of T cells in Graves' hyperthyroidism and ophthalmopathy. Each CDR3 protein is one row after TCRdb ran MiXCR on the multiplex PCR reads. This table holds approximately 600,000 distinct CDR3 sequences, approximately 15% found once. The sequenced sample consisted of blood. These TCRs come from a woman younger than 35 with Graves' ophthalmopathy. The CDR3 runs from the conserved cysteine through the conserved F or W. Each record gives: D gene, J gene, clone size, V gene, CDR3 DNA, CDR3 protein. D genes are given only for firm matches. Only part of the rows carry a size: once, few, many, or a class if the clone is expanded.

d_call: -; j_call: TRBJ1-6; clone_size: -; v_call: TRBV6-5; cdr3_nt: TGTGCCAGCAGTTACTCGAATGGGGAAGATTCACCCCTCCACTTT; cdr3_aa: CASSYSNGEDSPLHF
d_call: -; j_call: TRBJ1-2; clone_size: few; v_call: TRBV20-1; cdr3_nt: TGCAGTGCTAGTCTCGGGGGGCGGAGTGATGGCTACACCTTC; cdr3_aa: CSASLGGRSDGYTF
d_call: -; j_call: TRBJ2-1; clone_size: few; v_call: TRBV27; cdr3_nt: TGTGCCAGCAGTTTAATAAGACTAGAGGGAGACAATGAGCAGTTCTTC; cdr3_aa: CASSLIRLEGDNEQFF
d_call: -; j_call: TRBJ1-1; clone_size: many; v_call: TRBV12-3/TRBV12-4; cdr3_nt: TGTGCCAGCAGTTTAACCCGCACCCGGGCTTTCTTT; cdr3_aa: CASSLTRTRAFF
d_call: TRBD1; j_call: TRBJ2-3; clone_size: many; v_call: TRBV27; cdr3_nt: TGTGCCAGCACATTCGGGACAGGGGGCGGTACGCAGTATTTT; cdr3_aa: CASTFGTGGGTQYF
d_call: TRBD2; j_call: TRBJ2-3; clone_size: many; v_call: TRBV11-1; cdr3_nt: TGTGCCAGCAGCTTAGTAGCGGGAGGGCCAGATACGCAGTATTTT; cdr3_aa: CASSLVAGGPDTQYF
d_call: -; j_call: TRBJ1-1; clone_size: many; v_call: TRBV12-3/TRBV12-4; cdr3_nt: TGTGCCAGCAGTAACACTGAAGCTTTCTTT; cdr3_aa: CASSNTEAFF
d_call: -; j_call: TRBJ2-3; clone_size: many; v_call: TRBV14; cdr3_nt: TGTGCCAGCAGCCAAGGAAGTGTAGGGGCACAGACCACAGATACGCAGTATTTT; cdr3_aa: CASSQGSVGAQTTDTQYF
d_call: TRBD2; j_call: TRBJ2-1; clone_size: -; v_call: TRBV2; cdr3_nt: TGTGCCAGCAGCTCAAACGGTACGACTAGCGCTTGGCAGTTCTTC; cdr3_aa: CASSSNGTTSAWQFF
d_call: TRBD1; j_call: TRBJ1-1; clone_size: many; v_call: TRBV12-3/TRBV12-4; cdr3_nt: TGTGCCAGCAGTTTTACCCCCGGACAGGGTAACACTGAAGCTTTCTTT; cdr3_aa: CASSFTPGQGNTEAFF
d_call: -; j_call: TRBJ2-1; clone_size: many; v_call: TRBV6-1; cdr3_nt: TGTGCCAGCAGCGCGGTCGGTAACGAGCAGTTCTTC; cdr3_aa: CASSAVGNEQFF
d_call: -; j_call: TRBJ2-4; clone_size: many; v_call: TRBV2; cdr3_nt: TGTGCCAGCAGTGAATACCGTGCCGGAAGAGCCAAAAACATTCAGTACTTC; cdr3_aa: CASSEYRAGRAKNIQYF
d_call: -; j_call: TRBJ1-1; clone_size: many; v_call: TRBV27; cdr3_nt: TGTGCCAGCAGTTTTCAGGAAGGGATTGAAGCTTTCTTT; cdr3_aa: CASSFQEGIEAFF
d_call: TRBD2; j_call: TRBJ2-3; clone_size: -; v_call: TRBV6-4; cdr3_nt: TGTGCCAACAGTGGAATAGCGGGAGGGACAGATACGCAGTATTTT; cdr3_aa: CANSGIAGGTDTQYF
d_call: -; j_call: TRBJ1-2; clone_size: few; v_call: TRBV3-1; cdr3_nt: TGTGCCAGCAAACCGACAGGTTCAGGTTATGGCTACACCTTC; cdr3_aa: CASKPTGSGYGYTF
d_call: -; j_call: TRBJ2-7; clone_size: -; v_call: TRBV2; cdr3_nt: TGTGCCAGCTCCGACTCCCCCTTTAGTTCCTACGAGCAGTACTTC; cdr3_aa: CASSDSPFSSYEQYF
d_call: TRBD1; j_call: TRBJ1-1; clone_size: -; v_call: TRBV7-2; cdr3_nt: TGTGCCAGCAGCTTAGGACCACAGGGGCTAGGGGGAAACACTGAAGCTTTCTTT; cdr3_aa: CASSLGPQGLGGNTEAFF
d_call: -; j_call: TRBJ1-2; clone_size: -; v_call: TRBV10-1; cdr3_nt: TGCGCCAGCAGTGAGTCCTGTAACTATGGCTACACCTTC; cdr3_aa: CASSESCNYGYTF
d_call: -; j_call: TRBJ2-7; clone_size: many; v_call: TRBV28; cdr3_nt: TGTGCCAGCAGTTTCGAGACGGGTGTCTACGAGCAGTACTTC; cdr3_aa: CASSFETGVYEQYF
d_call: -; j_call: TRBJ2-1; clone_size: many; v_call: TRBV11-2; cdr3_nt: TGTGCCAGCAGCCTCGGGGGCGCGATCTCGAGCTCCTACAATGAGCAGTTCTTC; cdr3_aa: CASSLGGAISSSYNEQFF
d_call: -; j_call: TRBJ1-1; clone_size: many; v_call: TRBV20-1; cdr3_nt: TGCAGTGCTAGGAAAGGGTCGGCAAACACTGAAGCTTTCTTT; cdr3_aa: CSARKGSANTEAFF
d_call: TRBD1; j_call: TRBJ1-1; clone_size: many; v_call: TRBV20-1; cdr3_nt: TGCAGTGCCGGAGGGGGGGACAGGGGTCGGACTGAAGCTTTCTTT; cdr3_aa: CSAGGGDRGRTEAFF
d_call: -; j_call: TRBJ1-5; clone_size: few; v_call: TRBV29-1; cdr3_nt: TGCAGCGTCGGGACCGTCAATCAGCCCCAGCATTTT; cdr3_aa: CSVGTVNQPQHF
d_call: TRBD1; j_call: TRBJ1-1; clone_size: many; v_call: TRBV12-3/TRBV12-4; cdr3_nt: TGTGCCAGCAGTCGTCCCGGGACAGGGACGAACACTGAAGCTTTCTTT; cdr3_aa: CASSRPGTGTNTEAFF
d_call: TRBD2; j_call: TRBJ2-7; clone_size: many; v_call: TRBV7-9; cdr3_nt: TGTGCCAGCACCTTCAGCGGGAGGTTGTACGAGCAGTACTTC; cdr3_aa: CASTFSGRLYEQYF
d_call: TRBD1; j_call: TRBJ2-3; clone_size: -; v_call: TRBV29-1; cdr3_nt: TGCAGCGCGGTACAGGGGTTTGGAGATACGCAGTATTTT; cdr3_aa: CSAVQGFGDTQYF
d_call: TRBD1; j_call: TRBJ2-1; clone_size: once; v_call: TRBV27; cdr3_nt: TGTGCCAGCAGTTTGTTGGGGACAGGGTTCAATGAGCAGTTCTTC; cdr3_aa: CASSLLGTGFNEQFF
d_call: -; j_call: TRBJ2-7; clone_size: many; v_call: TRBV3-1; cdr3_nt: TGTGCCAGCAGCCAAGAGTCGGGGCAGTACTTC; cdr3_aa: CASSQESGQYF
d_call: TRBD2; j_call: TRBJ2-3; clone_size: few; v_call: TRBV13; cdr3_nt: TGTGCCAGCAGCATTAGCGGGGGGAGGGGCACAGATACGCAGTATTTT; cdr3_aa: CASSISGGRGTDTQYF
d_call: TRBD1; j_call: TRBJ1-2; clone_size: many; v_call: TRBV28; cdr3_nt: TGTGCCAGCAGCTGGGACAGGGGTCGTGGCTACACCTTC; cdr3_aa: CASSWDRGRGYTF
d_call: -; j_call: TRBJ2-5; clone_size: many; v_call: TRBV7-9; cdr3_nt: TGTGCTTTCGAAACAGGCCAAGAGACCCAGTACTTC; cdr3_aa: CAFETGQETQYF
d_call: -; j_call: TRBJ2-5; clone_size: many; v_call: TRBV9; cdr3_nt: TGTGCCAGCAGCGTAGTTCGCGAAGGGACCCAGTACTTC; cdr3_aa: CASSVVREGTQYF
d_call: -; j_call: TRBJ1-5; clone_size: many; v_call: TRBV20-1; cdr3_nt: TGCAGTGCCGAGGACGGGGATAGCAATCAGCCCCAGCATTTT; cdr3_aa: CSAEDGDSNQPQHF
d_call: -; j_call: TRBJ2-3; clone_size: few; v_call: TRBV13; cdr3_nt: TGTGCCAGCACCTGGACCCTGTTCGGAGATACGCAGTATTTT; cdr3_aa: CASTWTLFGDTQYF
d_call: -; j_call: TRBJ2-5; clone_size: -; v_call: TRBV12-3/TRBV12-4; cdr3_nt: TGTGCCAGCAGTTTTCCAGGGGAGGTAGAGACCCAGTACTTC; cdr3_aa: CASSFPGEVETQYF
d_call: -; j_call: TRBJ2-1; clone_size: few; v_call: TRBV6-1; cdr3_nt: TGTGCCAGCAGTCCCGAACAGGCGACCTACAATGAGCAGTTCTTC; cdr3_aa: CASSPEQATYNEQFF
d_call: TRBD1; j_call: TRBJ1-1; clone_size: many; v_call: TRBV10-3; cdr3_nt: TGTGCCATATCCCGGGACAGGGGAACTGAAGCTTTCTTT; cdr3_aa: CAISRDRGTEAFF
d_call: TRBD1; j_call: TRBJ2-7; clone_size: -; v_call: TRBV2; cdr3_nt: TGTGCCAGCAAACGGACAGGGCCGTACGAGCAGTACTTC; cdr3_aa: CASKRTGPYEQYF
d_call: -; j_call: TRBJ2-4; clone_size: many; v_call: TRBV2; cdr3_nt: TGTGCCAGCAGTGATGGAAGAAACATTCAGTACTTC; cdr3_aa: CASSDGRNIQYF
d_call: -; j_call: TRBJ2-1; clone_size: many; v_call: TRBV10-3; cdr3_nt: TGTGCCATCAGTGAGACTGGACAGCGGTCATACAATGAGCAGTTCTTC; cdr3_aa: CAISETGQRSYNEQFF
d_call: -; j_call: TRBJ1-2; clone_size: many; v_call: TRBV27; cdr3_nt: TGTGCCAGCAGGACCGATACTAACTATGGCTACACCTTC; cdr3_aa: CASRTDTNYGYTF
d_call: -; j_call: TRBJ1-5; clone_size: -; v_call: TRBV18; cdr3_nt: TGTGCCAGCTCACCGGGCAGGGTAGAAGGTCAGCCCCAGCATTTT; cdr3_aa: CASSPGRVEGQPQHF
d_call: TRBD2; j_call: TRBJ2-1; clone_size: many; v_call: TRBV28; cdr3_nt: TGTGCCAGCAGTTTCTTGGCGGGAGGGTACAATGAGCAGTTCTTC; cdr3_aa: CASSFLAGGYNEQFF
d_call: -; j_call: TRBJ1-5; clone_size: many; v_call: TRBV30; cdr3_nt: TGTGCCTGTCTGACAGGCGACAATCAGCCCCAGCATTTT; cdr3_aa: CACLTGDNQPQHF
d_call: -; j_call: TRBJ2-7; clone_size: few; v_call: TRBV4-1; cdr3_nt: TGCGCCAGCAGCCAAGCCGCAGATTACGAGCAGTACTTC; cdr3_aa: CASSQAADYEQYF
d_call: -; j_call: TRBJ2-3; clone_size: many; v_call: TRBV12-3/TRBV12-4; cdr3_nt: TGTGCCAGCAGTTTTTGGGAAGCTTTACCCACAGATACGCAGTATTTT; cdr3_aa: CASSFWEALPTDTQYF
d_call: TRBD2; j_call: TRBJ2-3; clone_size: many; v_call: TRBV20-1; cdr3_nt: TGCAGTGCTAGAGAAGAGGTTGCGGGAGGGAAGTATTTT; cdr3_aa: CSAREEVAGGKYF
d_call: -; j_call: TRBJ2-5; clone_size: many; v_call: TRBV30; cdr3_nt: TGTGCCTGGAGCACACAGGGGACCCAGTACTTC; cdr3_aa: CAWSTQGTQYF
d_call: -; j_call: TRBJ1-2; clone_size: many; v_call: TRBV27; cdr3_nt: TGTGCCAGCAGTTCCCAGGCGGGCTTCCGGGGCTATGGCTACACCTTC; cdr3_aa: CASSSQAGFRGYGYTF
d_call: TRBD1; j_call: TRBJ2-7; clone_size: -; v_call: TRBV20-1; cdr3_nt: TGCAGTGCCAGACAGGGGGGCTCCTACGAGCAGTACTTC; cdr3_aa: CSARQGGSYEQYF
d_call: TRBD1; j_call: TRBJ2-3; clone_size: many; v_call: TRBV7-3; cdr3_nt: TGTGCCAGCAGCTTAACGGGACAGGGCACAGATACGCAGTATTTT; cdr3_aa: CASSLTGQGTDTQYF
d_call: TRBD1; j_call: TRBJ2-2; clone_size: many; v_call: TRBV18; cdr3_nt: TGTGCCAGCTCACTGGGACAGGGGATCACCGGGGAGCTGTTTTTT; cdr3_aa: CASSLGQGITGELFF
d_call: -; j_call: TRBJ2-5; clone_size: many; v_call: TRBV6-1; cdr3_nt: TGTGCCAGCAGGCCCCCTGGGGAGACCCAGTACTTC; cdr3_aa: CASRPPGETQYF
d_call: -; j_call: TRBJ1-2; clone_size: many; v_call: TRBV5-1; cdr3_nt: TGCGCCAGCCACGACGGGGGGCCTAACTATGGCTACACCTTC; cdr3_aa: CASHDGGPNYGYTF
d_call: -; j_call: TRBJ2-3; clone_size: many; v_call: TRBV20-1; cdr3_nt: TGCAGTGCTAGAGATGCTAGCACAGATACGCAGTATTTT; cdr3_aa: CSARDASTDTQYF
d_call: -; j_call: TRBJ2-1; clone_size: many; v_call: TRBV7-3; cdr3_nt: TGTGCCAGCAGCTTAACTAGCGGTGAGCAGTTCTTC; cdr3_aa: CASSLTSGEQFF
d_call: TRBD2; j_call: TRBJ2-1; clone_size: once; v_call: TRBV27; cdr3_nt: TGTGCCAGCAGTTTATGGGCTAGCGGGAGAAATGAGCAGTTCTTC; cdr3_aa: CASSLWASGRNEQFF
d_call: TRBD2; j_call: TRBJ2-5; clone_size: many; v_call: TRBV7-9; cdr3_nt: TGTGCCAGCCGACTAGCGGCCGGGGAGACCCAGTACTTC; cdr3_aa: CASRLAAGETQYF
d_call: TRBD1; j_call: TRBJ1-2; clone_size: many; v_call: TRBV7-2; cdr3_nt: TGTGCCAGCAGCACCGACCAGGGGGATGGCTACACCTTC; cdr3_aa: CASSTDQGDGYTF